The T cell receptor beta chain under discussion was sequenced for a study of T cell responses to AZD1222 COVID-19 vaccine. Findings of the study overall: Researchers took repertoire samples only after the peak T cell response had come. As reported, nearly half of all spike-specific TCRs target variant regions that are unmutated.

As regards this clone: Antigen unknown.

Germline CDR1 GTSNPN, CDR2 SVGIG (reference sequence). The trim removed 5 bases at V and 6 bases at J, leaving 17 bases unmatched. The CDR3 is 16 amino acids. The data were produced by immunoSEQ multiplex PCR, yet TCRdb's version contains in-frame clones alone and is incomplete. The repertoire holds under 85,000 clones, with approximately 91% as singletons. The source material was peripheral blood, sampled on day 0 of MenACWY control vaccination. The TCR was taken from an adult in good health. The J gene is TRBJ2-5, the V gene TRBV30, with 8 bases identical to TRBD2. The CDR3 is CAWRLQKVAGSQTQYF. CDR3 DNA: TGTGCCTGGCGCCTCCAGAAGGTAGCGGGGAGTCAGACCCAGTACTTC.